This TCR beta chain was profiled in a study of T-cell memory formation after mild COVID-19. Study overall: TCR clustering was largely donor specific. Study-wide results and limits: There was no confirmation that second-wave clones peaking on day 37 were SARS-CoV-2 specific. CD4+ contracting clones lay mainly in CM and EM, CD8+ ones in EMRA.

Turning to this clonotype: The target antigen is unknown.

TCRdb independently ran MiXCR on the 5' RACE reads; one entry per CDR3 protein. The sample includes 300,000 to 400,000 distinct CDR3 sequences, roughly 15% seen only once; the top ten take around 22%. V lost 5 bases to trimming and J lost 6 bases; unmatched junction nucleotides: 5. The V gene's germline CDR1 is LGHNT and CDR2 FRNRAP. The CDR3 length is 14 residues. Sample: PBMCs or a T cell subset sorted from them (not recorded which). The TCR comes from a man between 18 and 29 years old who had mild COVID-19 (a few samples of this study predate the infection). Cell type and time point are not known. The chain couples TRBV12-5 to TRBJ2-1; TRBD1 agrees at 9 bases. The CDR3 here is CASGPGTGINEQFF. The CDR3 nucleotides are TGTGCTAGTGGTCCCGGGACAGGGATCAATGAGCAGTTCTTC.